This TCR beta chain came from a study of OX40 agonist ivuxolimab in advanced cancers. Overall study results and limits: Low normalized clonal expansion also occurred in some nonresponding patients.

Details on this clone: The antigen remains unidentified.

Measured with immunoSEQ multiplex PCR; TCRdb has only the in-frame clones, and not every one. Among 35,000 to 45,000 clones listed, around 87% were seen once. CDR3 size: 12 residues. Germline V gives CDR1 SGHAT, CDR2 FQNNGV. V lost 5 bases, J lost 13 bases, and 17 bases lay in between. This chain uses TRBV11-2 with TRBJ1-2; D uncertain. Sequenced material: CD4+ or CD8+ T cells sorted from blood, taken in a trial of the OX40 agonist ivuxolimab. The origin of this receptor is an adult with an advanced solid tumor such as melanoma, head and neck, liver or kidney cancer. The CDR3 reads CASSQSSGVCTF. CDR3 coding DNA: TGTGCCAGCAGCCAATCGTCAGGTGTCTGCACCTTC.